These 15 T cell receptor beta chains were all obtained from the same sample, sequenced in a study of blood T cell repertoires in COVID-19. Profiling relied on immunoSEQ multiplex PCR, and the TCRdb table lists in-frame clones only, not all of them. Of around 190,000 clones listed, about three quarters are singletons. The sequenced sample consisted of peripheral blood. The receptors originated from a woman aged 50 to 65 with active or convalescent COVID-19.

This chain uses TRBV25-1 with TRBJ2-7, with TRBD1 matching 7 bases. The CDR3 extends over 15 amino acids. Germline V gene sequence: CDR1 MGHDK, CDR2 SYGVNS. Losses at the gene ends were 2 bases for V and 5 bases for J; bases not matched to a gene: 9. In nucleotides, the CDR3 is TGTGCCAGCAGTGAAGTTGGGACAGCGAAGGACGAGCAGTACTTC. Translating it yields CASSEVGTAKDEQYF.

The chain combines TRBV7-2 with TRBJ1-1, with a tentative D call TRBD1 (5 bases). CDR1 and CDR2 (germline): SGHTA, FQGNSA. The ends were cut back, 2 bases at V and 5 bases at J, with 15 bases in the middle. This CDR3 has 15 amino acids. The CDR3 DNA follows: TGTGCCAGCAGCTTATGGGGGGGAGGTCGTACTGAAGCTTTCTTT. This translates into CASSLWGGGRTEAFF.

The chain uses TRBV6-5 and TRBJ1-2; possibly TRBD1 for D (6 bases). V lost 6 bases and J lost 8, with 19 bases in between. This CDR3 comprises 14 residues. Germline lookup yields CDR1 MNHEY and CDR2 SVGAGI. The CDR3 bases are TGTGCCAGCAGAAGGACAGAAAGAGGTGGCGGCTACACCTTC. As protein: CASRRTERGGGYTF.

This clone was seen a single time. The V gene is TRBV5-5, the J gene TRBJ2-7; D might be TRBD2 (6 bases). The V end was cut by 4 bases, the J end by 0 bases, with 14 bases between. Germline CDR1 is SGHKS and CDR2 is YYEKEE (reference sequence). This CDR3 is built from 15 residues. The CDR3 bases are TGTGCCAGCAGCCAATTTAGCGGTAGCTCCTACGAGCAGTACTTC. Its protein is CASSQFSGSSYEQYF.

The chain has TRBV18 and TRBJ2-3; tentative D call: TRBD2 (7 bases). The V gene lost 6 bases and the J gene lost 3 bases, with 16 bases spanning the gap. CDR1 and CDR2 from the germline V gene are KGHSH and LQKENI. This CDR3 spans 15 amino acids. CDR3 residues: CASSLARGGTDTQYF. Written as DNA, the CDR3 is TGTGCCAGCTCCCTCGCCAGGGGAGGGACAGATACGCAGTATTTT.

The V and J genes are TRBV5-6 and TRBJ2-3; D unresolved. The germline CDR1 and CDR2 sequences are SGHDT and YYEEEE. The CDR3 extends over 15 amino acids. Trimming pared 2 bases from V and 3 bases from J, leaving 13 bases between. The CDR3 region is CASSFIARETDTQYF. The CDR3 bases are TGTGCCAGCAGCTTTATAGCTAGAGAGACAGATACGCAGTATTTT.

The chain is built from TRBV30 and TRBJ2-7; 12 bases fit TRBD2. In germline, CDR1 is GTSNPN, CDR2 SVGIG (reference sequence). Losses at the gene ends were 2 bases for V and 0 bases for J; bases not matched to a gene: 5. The CDR3 is made up of 16 amino acids. The CDR3 here is CAWSYRTSGISYEQYF. CDR3 nucleotide sequence: TGTGCCTGGAGTTATCGGACTAGCGGGATCTCCTACGAGCAGTACTTC.

The rearrangement links TRBV7-8 to TRBJ1-3, with 7 bases that match TRBD1. Germline V CDR1 and CDR2: SGHVS, FQNEAQ. The CDR3 loop spans 16 amino acids. The V gene end was trimmed by 5 bases and the J gene end by 0 bases; junction bases not matched to a gene: 7. Written as DNA, the CDR3 is TGTGCCAGCAGCCTAGTAGACAGGGACTCTGGAAACACCATATATTTT. It specifies CASSLVDRDSGNTIYF. Together with reference TRBV7-8 and TRBJ1-3, the CDR3 gives the full variable domain: GAGVSQSPRYKVAKRGQDVALRCDPISGHVSLFWYQQALGQGPEFLTYFQNEAQLDKSGLPSDRFFAERPEGSVSTLKIQRTQQEDSAVYLCASSLVDRDSGNTIYFGEGSWLTVV.

This clone has just one count. The V gene is TRBV7-2, the J gene TRBJ1-1; D might be TRBD1 (6 bases). The CDR3 is 14 residues long. The V gene's germline CDR1 is SGHTA and CDR2 FQGNSA. Between the trimmed V and J ends, which lost 3 bases and 1 base, there was a span of 9 bases. This CDR3 is CASSFTGKNTEAFF. The CDR3 nucleotides are TGTGCCAGCAGCTTTACAGGGAAGAACACTGAAGCTTTCTTT.

The chain joins TRBV13 to TRBJ1-1; TRBD1 is a possible D gene (5 bases). The CDR3 consists of 13 residues. Germline V gene sequence: CDR1 PRHDT, CDR2 FYEKMQ (reference sequence). V was shortened by 7 bases and J by 3 bases, with 12 bases between the two germline ends. CDR3 nucleotide sequence: TGTGCCAGCAAGGCAGGGATGGACACTGAAGCTTTCTTT. This encodes CASKAGMDTEAFF.

The CDR3 DNA reads TGTGCCAGCAGGCGTGATGGGACAGGAAACAATGAGCAGTTCTTC. Protein: CASRRDGTGNNEQFF. The gene calls are TRBV28 and TRBJ2-1; TRBD1 matches 8 bases. With 6 bases clipped from V and 5 bases from J, the junction kept 9 bases outside the gene matches. Germline-derived CDR1 and CDR2 are MDHEN and SYDVKM. The CDR3 is made up of 15 amino acids.

The chain is built from TRBV7-8 and TRBJ1-1, with 7 bases fitting TRBD1. Germline assignment: CDR1 SGHVS and CDR2 FQNEAQ. CDR3 size: 14 residues. V was pared by 4 bases and J by 5 bases, with 7 bases of the junction left unmatched. CDR3 loop: CASSSTGQRTEAFF. CDR3 DNA: TGTGCCAGCAGCTCGACAGGGCAGAGGACTGAAGCTTTCTTT.

CDR3 sequence reads: CASSNLRTGADTEAFF. The CDR3 nucleotides are TGTGCCAGCAGCAACTTACGGACAGGGGCCGACACTGAAGCTTTCTTT. The V and J genes are TRBV21-1 and TRBJ1-1; the table's TRBD1 call for D was not verified on the DNA. TRBV21-1 is annotated as a pseudogene. There are 16 residues in the CDR3.

The rearrangement uses TRBV21-1 and TRBJ2-5; TRBD2 was called by the table and not checked on the DNA. TRBV21-1 is designated a pseudogene. The CDR3 runs 15 residues. CDR3 loop: CASSNGEGAQETQYF. CDR3 in DNA: TGTGCCAGCAGCAACGGAGAGGGCGCGCAAGAGACCCAGTACTTC.

This clone has more than one count but fewer than ten. This chain joins TRBV4-3 and TRBJ1-1, with D unresolved. V lost 4 bases, J lost 3 bases, and 12 bases lay in between. Germline V CDR1 and CDR2: LGHNA, YSLEER. The CDR3 covers 14 residues. The CDR3 protein is CASSLSAGDTEAFF. CDR3 nucleotide sequence: TGCGCCAGCAGCCTTTCGGCAGGCGACACTGAAGCTTTCTTT.